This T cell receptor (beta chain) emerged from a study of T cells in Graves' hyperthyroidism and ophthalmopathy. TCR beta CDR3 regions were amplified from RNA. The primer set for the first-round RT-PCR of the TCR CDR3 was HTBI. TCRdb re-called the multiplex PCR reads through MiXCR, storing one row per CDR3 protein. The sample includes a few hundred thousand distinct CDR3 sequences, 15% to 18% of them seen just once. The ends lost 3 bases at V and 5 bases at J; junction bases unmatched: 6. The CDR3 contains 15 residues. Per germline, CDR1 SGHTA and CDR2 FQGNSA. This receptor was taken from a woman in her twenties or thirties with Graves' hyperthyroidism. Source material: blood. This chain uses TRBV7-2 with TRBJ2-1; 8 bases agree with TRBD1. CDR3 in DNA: TGTGCCAGCAGCTTTGCCCTGACAGGGGACAATGAGCAGTTCTTC. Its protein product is CASSFALTGDNEQFF.